One and the same sample provided the 31 T cell receptor beta chains below, sequenced in a study of identifying expanded T cells in peripheral blood. The assay was immunoSEQ multiplex PCR, and TCRdb's table has in-frame clones only and misses some. In the table there are 70,000 to 95,000 clones, about 87% of which are singletons. What was sequenced was blood. The receptors derive from a person aged 18 to 75 in good health.

This CDR3 reads CASSLEETQYF. CDR3 sequence (DNA): TGTGCCAGCAGTTTAGAAGAGACCCAGTACTTC. The chain combines TRBV28 with TRBJ2-5, with D hard to call. There are 11 residues in the CDR3. Between the trimmed V and J ends, which lost 2 bases and 3 bases, there was a span of 1 base. Germline loops: CDR1 MDHEN, CDR2 SYDVKM.

The genes are TRBV29-1 and TRBJ2-7; D perhaps matches TRBD1 (5 bases). CDR3 length: 13 residues. Between the trimmed V and J ends, which lost 6 bases and 0 bases, there was a span of 12 bases. Germline V CDR1 and CDR2: SQVTM, ANQGSEA. The CDR3 loop reads CSVGHKSSYEQYF. CDR3 DNA: TGCAGCGTCGGACATAAGAGCTCCTACGAGCAGTACTTC.

The chain combines TRBV19 with TRBJ1-2, with D hard to call. CDR1 is LNHDA, CDR2 SQIVND, per germline (reference sequence). The CDR3 extends over 13 amino acids. Trimming removed 4 bases from V and 2 bases from J, with 8 bases in between. Here the CDR3 DNA reads TGTGCCAGTAGTACCAGCGAAAACTATGGCTACACCTTC. Translating it yields CASSTSENYGYTF.

The V call is TRBV6-6, the J call TRBJ1-1; a possible D gene is TRBD1 (5 bases). Germline V gene lookup returns CDR1 MNHNY and CDR2 SVGAGI (reference sequence). V was clipped by 2 bases and J by 1 base, with 8 bases between them. The CDR3 is made up of 14 amino acids. CDR3 DNA: TGTGCCAGCAGTTACGTGGGACGGAACACTGAAGCTTTCTTT. Encoded protein: CASSYVGRNTEAFF.

The rearrangement links TRBV6-5 to TRBJ2-1; D is unclear. Germline V gives CDR1 MNHEY, CDR2 SVGAGI. The V end was cut by 6 bases, the J end by 3 bases, with 12 bases between. The CDR3 runs to 14 residues. CDR3 nucleotide sequence: TGTGCCAGCAGAAGCTCGGCTAGCTACAATGAGCAGTTCTTC. Its protein is CASRSSASYNEQFF.

This chain joins TRBV7-3 and TRBJ2-1, with TRBD2 matching over 12 bases. J was trimmed by 4 bases and V by 5 bases; bases with no gene match: 6. The V gene's germline CDR1 is SGHTA and CDR2 FQGTGA. The CDR3 sequence is 16 residues long. CDR3 amino acids: CASSRGLAGRYNEQFF. CDR3 sequence (DNA): TGTGCCAGCAGCCGAGGACTAGCGGGACGGTACAATGAGCAGTTCTTC. Filled out from reference TRBV7-3 and TRBJ2-1, the complete variable domain reads GAGVSQTPSNKVTEKGKYVELRCDPISGHTALYWYRQSLGQGPEFLIYFQGTGAADDSGLPNDRFFAVRPEGSVSTLKIQRTERGDSAVYLCASSRGLAGRYNEQFFGPGTRLTVL.

The chain has TRBV30 and TRBJ1-1; TRBD1 might be the D (5 bases). V was pared by 4 bases and J by 4 bases, with 22 bases between. CDR1 GTSNPN and CDR2 SVGIG come from the germline V gene (reference sequence). The CDR3 is 16 residues long. CDR3 amino acids: CAWTNGRAGSFTEAFF. CDR3 DNA: TGTGCCTGGACGAATGGGCGGGCAGGGAGTTTCACTGAAGCTTTCTTT.

The chain is built from TRBV25-1 and TRBJ2-1; 11 nucleotides match TRBD2. V lost 8 bases to trimming and J lost 6 bases; unmatched junction nucleotides: 18. This CDR3 has 18 residues. CDR1 is MGHDK, CDR2 SYGVNS, per germline. The DNA of the CDR3 is TGTGCCAGCTCCCCCGGGACTAGCGGACCTCACAACCGCAATGAGCAGTTCTTC. This codes for CASSPGTSGPHNRNEQFF.

The chain is built from TRBV30 and TRBJ2-1; 13 positions match TRBD2. The ends lost 0 bases at V and 5 bases at J; junction bases unmatched: 4. The V gene's germline CDR1 is GTSNPN and CDR2 SVGIG (reference sequence). The CDR3 covers 16 residues. The CDR3: CAWSVQLAGGNNEQFF. The CDR3 nucleotides read TGTGCCTGGAGTGTCCAACTAGCGGGAGGGAACAATGAGCAGTTCTTC.

The chain combines TRBV2 with TRBJ1-2; D gene uncertain. There are 14 residues in the CDR3. The germline V gene has CDR1 SNHLY and CDR2 FYNNEI. The ends were cut back, 6 bases at V and 5 bases at J, with 16 bases in the middle. CDR3 nucleotide sequence: TGTGCCAGCAGCACCCAGGATTTTAGATATGGCTACACCTTC. Protein sequence: CASSTQDFRYGYTF.

As DNA, the CDR3 is TGTGCCAGCAGTTACTCCTCCAGGGGGGAGACCCAGTACTTC. Amino acid sequence: CASSYSSRGETQYF. J is TRBJ2-5 and V is TRBV6-5; TRBD1 agrees at 7 bases. V dropped 0 bases and J dropped 5; count of bases not matched to a gene: 3. Germline V CDR1 and CDR2: MNHEY, SVGAGI. The CDR3 contains 14 residues.

The rearrangement joins TRBV5-4 to TRBJ2-3; D is uncertain. The CDR3 contains 13 residues. Germline V lookup: CDR1 SGHNT, CDR2 YYREEE (reference sequence). V lost 1 base and J 4 bases, leaving 7 bases between the germline ends. Here the CDR3 reads CASSLIGPDTQYF. Here the CDR3 DNA reads TGTGCCAGCAGCTTGATTGGTCCAGATACGCAGTATTTT.

The rearrangement uses TRBV7-3 and TRBJ1-6; D unresolved. CDR1 and CDR2 (germline): SGHTA, FQGTGA. The V and J ends lost 5 bases and 6 bases respectively, with 17 bases between them. The CDR3 is 16 residues long. This chain's CDR3 is CASSLLGSFGNSPLHF. CDR3 in DNA: TGTGCCAGCAGCCTTCTGGGCAGTTTCGGTAATTCACCCCTCCACTTT.

Written as DNA, the CDR3 is TGTGCCAGCAGTTTTAGGGGCGCGACCACAGATACGCAGTATTTT. Translating gives CASSFRGATTDTQYF. This chain links TRBV6-5 with TRBJ2-3; D might be TRBD1 (5 bases). This CDR3 has 15 amino acids. Trimming shortened V by 4 bases and J by 2 bases, and 13 bases separated the two germline ends. Germline assignment: CDR1 MNHEY and CDR2 SVGAGI.

The chain combines TRBV6-5 with TRBJ2-2, with TRBD1 as a possible D gene (6 bases). Per the germline V gene, CDR1 is MNHEY and CDR2 is SVGAGI. V was shortened by 5 bases and J by 7 bases, with 14 bases between the two germline ends. The CDR3 loop spans 14 amino acids. The CDR3 nucleotides are TGTGCCAGCAGTCTTTCACAGGGTGGCGGGGAGCTGTTTTTT. This encodes CASSLSQGGGELFF.

The chain joins TRBV5-1 to TRBJ1-4; TRBD1 aligns across 8 bases. The CDR3 spans 15 residues. Trimming at V came to 7 bases and at J to 4 bases, leaving 9 bases not matched to a gene. Germline values: CDR1 SGHRS, CDR2 YFSETQ. The CDR3 DNA reads TGCGCCAGCGCCCGAAGGGGACAGGATAATGAAAAACTGTTTTTT. This codes for CASARRGQDNEKLFF.

The chain couples TRBV7-2 to TRBJ2-2, with 9 bases identical to TRBD1. This CDR3 has 14 amino acids. V was pared by 7 bases and J by 6 bases, with 6 bases of the junction left unmatched. Germline V gene sequence: CDR1 SGHTA, CDR2 FQGNSA. DNA for the CDR3: TGTGCCAGCAAGCACAGGGGGCTCTCCGGGGAGCTGTTTTTT. It encodes CASKHRGLSGELFF.

The chain employs TRBV6-1 and TRBJ1-5; a possible D gene is TRBD1 (6 bases). The CDR3 loop spans 18 amino acids. Trimming shortened V by 0 bases and J by 2 bases, and 17 bases separated the two germline ends. Germline values: CDR1 MNHNS, CDR2 SASEGT. Here the CDR3 reads CASSEARQGLRGNQPQHF. CDR3 DNA: TGTGCCAGCAGTGAAGCGCGGCAGGGGCTGAGAGGCAATCAGCCCCAGCATTTT.

This clone was detected only a few times. The chain couples TRBV30 to TRBJ1-1; 7 bases match TRBD1. CDR3 size: 14 residues. The germline V gene has CDR1 GTSNPN and CDR2 SVGIG (reference sequence). Trimming at V came to 2 bases and at J to 2 bases, leaving 5 bases not matched to a gene. Here the CDR3 DNA reads TGTGCCTGGAGTACCGACAGGGCCAACACTGAAGCTTTCTTT. Its translation is CAWSTDRANTEAFF.

The chain employs TRBV5-1 and TRBJ2-3, with a tentative D call TRBD1 (6 bases). The germline V gene has CDR1 SGHRS and CDR2 YFSETQ. This CDR3 has 15 amino acids. Trimming took 2 bases from V and 1 from J, leaving 11 bases between them. The CDR3 sequence: CASSFQGSRTDTQYF. The CDR3 bases are TGCGCCAGCAGCTTCCAGGGGTCCCGCACAGATACGCAGTATTTT.

This clone was seen only once. This chain connects TRBV6-6 to TRBJ1-6; D ambiguous. The germline gives CDR1 MNHNY, CDR2 SVGAGI (reference sequence). The CDR3 has 13 amino acids. Trimming took 6 bases from V and 7 from J, leaving 10 bases between them. The CDR3 region has the DNA TGTGCCAGCAGGAGGGTTACCAATTCACCCCTCCACTTT. This encodes CASRRVTNSPLHF.

The chain has TRBV19 and TRBJ1-2; the match to TRBD1 covers 10 bases. The germline CDR1 and CDR2 sequences are LNHDA and SQIVND (reference sequence). The CDR3 covers 14 residues. V gave up 4 bases and J gave up 3 bases; unmatched junction bases: 2. The DNA for the CDR3 is TGTGCCAGTAGTACCGGACAGGGGGACTATGGCTACACCTTC. It codes for CASSTGQGDYGYTF.

V is TRBV4-1 and J is TRBJ1-1; D is unclear. In germline, CDR1 is MGHRA, CDR2 YSYEKL. Trimming shortened V by 0 bases and J by 5 bases, and 10 bases separated the two germline ends. CDR3 size: 14 residues. DNA of the CDR3: TGCGCCAGCAGCCAAGATTCGAGGGTGACTGAAGCTTTCTTT. It is translated as CASSQDSRVTEAFF.

The genes are TRBV7-9 and TRBJ1-4; a weak D match, TRBD1 (6 bases). The germline V gene encodes CDR1 SEHNR and CDR2 FQNEAQ (reference sequence). The germline V and J ends were trimmed by 5 bases and 4 bases, with 17 bases remaining between them. This CDR3 is 16 amino acids long. CDR3 coding DNA: TGTGCCAGCAGCCTTCGACAGGCGGATCTTAATGAAAAACTGTTTTTT. It encodes CASSLRQADLNEKLFF.

The chain employs TRBV6-6 and TRBJ2-5; 8 nucleotides match TRBD2. The V gene end was trimmed by 6 bases and the J gene end by 5 bases; junction bases not matched to a gene: 8. Germline loops: CDR1 MNHNY, CDR2 SVGAGI (reference sequence). The CDR3 consists of 14 residues. The CDR3 nucleotides are TGTGCCAGCAGCCACCGGGGGGGCGGTGAGACCCAGTACTTC. Protein sequence: CASSHRGGGETQYF.

The J gene is TRBJ1-2, the V gene TRBV2; 8 bases align to TRBD1. The CDR3 runs 16 residues. Losses at the gene ends were 6 bases for V and 1 base for J; bases not matched to a gene: 10. From germline, CDR1 is SNHLY and CDR2 FYNNEI. This CDR3 is CASSVRTGPDNYGYTF. CDR3 coding DNA: TGTGCCAGCAGCGTAAGGACAGGGCCCGATAACTATGGCTACACCTTC.

The J gene is TRBJ2-3, the V gene TRBV7-2; D is undetermined. The CDR3 has 16 amino acids. Germline loops: CDR1 SGHTA, CDR2 FQGNSA. Trimming stripped 1 base from V and 0 bases from J, with 11 bases between. CDR3 region: CASSLVGQTSTDTQYF. The CDR3 DNA is TGTGCCAGCAGCTTAGTCGGCCAGACAAGCACAGATACGCAGTATTTT. Looking up the rest from reference TRBV7-2 and TRBJ2-3 gives the full variable domain: GAGVSQSPSNKVTEKGKDVELRCDPISGHTALYWYRQSLGQGLEFLIYFQGNSAPDKSGLPSDRFSAERTGGSVSTLTIQRTQQEDSAVYLCASSLVGQTSTDTQYFGPGTRLTVL.

V and J are TRBV19 and TRBJ2-4; D remains ambiguous. The CDR3 is 13 amino acids. V lost 3 bases and J lost 5, with 8 bases in between. Germline CDR1 and CDR2: LNHDA and SQIVND (reference sequence). In nucleotides, the CDR3 is TGTGCCAGTAGTATGGGTCCGGAAAACATTCAGTACTTC. Protein sequence: CASSMGPENIQYF.

The chain recombines TRBV6-1 with TRBJ2-7; TRBD2 matches 8 bases. CDR3 size: 14 residues. After removal of 4 bases from V and 4 bases from J, the junction contained 6 bases not matched to a gene. Per the germline V gene, CDR1 is MNHNS and CDR2 is SASEGT. The CDR3 is CASSVLLAEYEQYF. CDR3 in DNA: TGTGCCAGCAGTGTTCTACTAGCGGAGTACGAGCAGTACTTC.

V is TRBV7-2 and J is TRBJ1-4; 11 nucleotides agree with TRBD1. There are 14 residues in the CDR3. Germline assignment: CDR1 SGHTA and CDR2 FQGNSA. V lost 4 bases and J lost 10; bases outside the gene matches: 5. The CDR3 protein is CASSWDRGYGKLFF. As DNA, the CDR3 is TGTGCCAGCAGCTGGGACAGGGGGTATGGAAAACTGTTTTTT.

The chain carries TRBV5-6 and TRBJ2-1; 7 nucleotides align to TRBD1. This CDR3 is 18 amino acids long. Germline CDR1 and CDR2: SGHDT and YYEEEE. Trimming cost V 1 base and J 5 bases; bases outside gene matches: 15. The CDR3 DNA reads as TGTGCCAGCAGCTTGAGAACCCCCAGACAGGGCCCCCACAATGAGCAGTTCTTC. Residues: CASSLRTPRQGPHNEQFF.